This TCR beta chain was recovered during a study of T-cell reconstitution after alpha-beta-depleted transplantation in children. TCRbeta library construction was performed incorporating unique molecular identifiers. TCRdb used MiXCR to reprocess the PCR reads, holding one entry per CDR3 protein. The sample has about 500,000 distinct CDR3 sequences, approximately 30% seen once. With V trimmed by 4 bases and J by 4 bases, 5 bases remained unmatched. This CDR3 is 15 amino acids long. Germline CDR1 reads SGHTA; CDR2 reads FQGNSA. This clonotype was counted only a few times. V and J are TRBV7-2 and TRBJ2-7, with 12 bases identical to TRBD2. The sample was PBMCs from the stem cell graft donor, taken from the stem cell graft. This TCR was recovered from a human donor who donated a stem cell graft to a child with aplastic anemia. As DNA, the CDR3 is TGTGCCAGCAGCTCAGGGACTAGCGGGTTGTACGAGCAGTACTTC. Translating it yields CASSSGTSGLYEQYF.